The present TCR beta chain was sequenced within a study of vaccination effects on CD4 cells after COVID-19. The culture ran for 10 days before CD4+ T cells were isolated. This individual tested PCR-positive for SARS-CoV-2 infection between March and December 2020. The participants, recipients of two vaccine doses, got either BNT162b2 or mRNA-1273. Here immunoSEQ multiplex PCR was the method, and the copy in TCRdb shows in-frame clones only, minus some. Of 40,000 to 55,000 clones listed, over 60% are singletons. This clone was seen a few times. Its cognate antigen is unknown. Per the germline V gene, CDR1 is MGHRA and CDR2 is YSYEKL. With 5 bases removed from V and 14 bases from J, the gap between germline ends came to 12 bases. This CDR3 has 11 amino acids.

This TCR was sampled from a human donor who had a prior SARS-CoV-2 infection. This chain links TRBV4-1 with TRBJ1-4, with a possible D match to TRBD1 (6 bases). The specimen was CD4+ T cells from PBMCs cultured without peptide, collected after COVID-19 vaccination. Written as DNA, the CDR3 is TGCGCCAGCAGCTCACAGGGAGTCCTGTTTTTT. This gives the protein CASSSQGVLFF.